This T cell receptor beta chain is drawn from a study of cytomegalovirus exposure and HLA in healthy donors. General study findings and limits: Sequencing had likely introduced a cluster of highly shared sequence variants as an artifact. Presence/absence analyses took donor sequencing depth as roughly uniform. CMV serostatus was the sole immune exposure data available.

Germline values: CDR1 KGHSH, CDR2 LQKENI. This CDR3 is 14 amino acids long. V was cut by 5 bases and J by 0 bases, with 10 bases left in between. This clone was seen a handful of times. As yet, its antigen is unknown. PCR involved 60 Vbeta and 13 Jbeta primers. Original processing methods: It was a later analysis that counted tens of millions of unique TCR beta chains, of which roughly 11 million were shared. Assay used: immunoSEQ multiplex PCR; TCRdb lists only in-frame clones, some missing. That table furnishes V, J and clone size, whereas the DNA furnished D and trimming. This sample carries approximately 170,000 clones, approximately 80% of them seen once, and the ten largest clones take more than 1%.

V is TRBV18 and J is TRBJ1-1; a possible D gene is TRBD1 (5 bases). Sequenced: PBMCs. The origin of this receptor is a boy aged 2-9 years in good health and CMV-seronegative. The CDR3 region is CASSADSMNTEAFF. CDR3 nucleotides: TGTGCCAGCTCAGCCGACAGCATGAACACTGAAGCTTTCTTT.